One and the same sample provided the 22 T cell receptor beta chains below, sequenced in a study of T cell responses to AZD1222 COVID-19 vaccine. TCRdb's copy holds only in-frame clones and misses some; the assay was immunoSEQ multiplex PCR. Among under 150,000 clones listed, about 90% were seen once. Sequenced here: peripheral blood, sampled on day 0 of AZD1222 vaccination. These receptors all stem from an adult in good health.

This clone was detected only a few times. V is TRBV4-1 and J is TRBJ2-1; the D is unclear. Germline assignment: CDR1 MGHRA and CDR2 YSYEKL. Trimming removed 2 bases from V and 10 bases from J, with 15 bases in between. The CDR3 is 14 residues long. CDR3 sequence (DNA): TGCGCCAGCAGCCAAAAGGGTGCCCGAGAAGAGCAGTTCTTC. Amino acid sequence: CASSQKGAREEQFF.

The rearrangement uses TRBV2 and TRBJ2-1; maybe TRBD2 (6 bases). CDR1 is SNHLY and CDR2 is FYNNEI in the germline V gene. CDR3 length equals 14 residues. V was clipped by 6 bases and J by 9 bases, with 18 bases between them. CDR3 nucleotides: TGTGCCAGCAGGTGGGGGACTTATGGTAGTGAGCAGTTCTTC. Residues: CASRWGTYGSEQFF.

The J gene is TRBJ1-2, the V gene TRBV7-9, with D unresolved. Trimming cost V 1 base and J 4 bases, with 4 bases left between them. Germline V CDR1 and CDR2: SEHNR, FQNEAQ (reference sequence). The CDR3 sequence is 12 residues long. The CDR3 here is CASSLGPYGYTF. The DNA of the CDR3 is TGTGCCAGCAGCTTAGGACCCTATGGCTACACCTTC.

V is TRBV3-1 (or the pseudogene TRBV3-2) and J is TRBJ2-4, with no clear D. V was pared by 0 bases and J by 2 bases, with 5 bases between. Germline CDR1 LGHDT, CDR2 YNNKEL (reference sequence). The CDR3 runs to 14 residues. CDR3 DNA sequence: TGTGCCAGCAGCCAAGACAGTACCAAAAACATTCAGTACTTC. Encoded protein: CASSQDSTKNIQYF.

A note on this clone: Germline and junction disagree at one end, which may indicate a read error. The rearrangement joins TRBV5-1 to TRBJ2-7; maybe TRBD2 (6 bases). This CDR3 contains 14 residues. Germline V CDR1 and CDR2: SGHRS, YFSETQ. CDR3 in amino acids: CASSLAHQGGEQYF. As DNA, the CDR3 is TGCGCCAGCAGTTTGGCCCACCAGGGAGGTGAGCAGTACTTC.

This chain joins TRBV10-3 and TRBJ1-1; a weak D match, TRBD1 (5 bases). V was shortened by 1 base and J by 1 base, with 13 bases between the two germline ends. The germline V gene encodes CDR1 ENHRY and CDR2 SYGVKD. This CDR3 is built from 16 residues. The CDR3 DNA sequence: TGTGCCATCAGTGAGTGGCTGGGACCGGAGAACACTGAAGCTTTCTTT. It codes for CAISEWLGPENTEAFF.

V and J are TRBV7-2 and TRBJ2-3, with a weak D call TRBD2 (5 bases). The CDR3 is 15 residues long. The V gene lost 5 bases and the J gene lost 1 base, with 13 bases spanning the gap. CDR1 SGHTA and CDR2 FQGNSA come from the germline V gene. Here the CDR3 reads CASSPGLYRTDTQYF. The CDR3 coding sequence is TGTGCCAGCAGCCCTGGACTCTACCGCACAGATACGCAGTATTTT.

This chain connects TRBV6-6 to TRBJ1-6, with D possibly matching TRBD1 (6 bases). This CDR3 contains 14 residues. Trimming took off 2 bases at V and 17 bases at J, with 19 bases between the two ends. Germline assignment: CDR1 MNHNY and CDR2 SVGAGI (reference sequence). The CDR3 DNA follows: TGTGCCAGCAGTTACCGACAGGCCCCGGAGGTCGTCCACTTT. Its protein is CASSYRQAPEVVHF.

This rearrangement joins TRBV11-2 to TRBJ1-1, with D maybe TRBD1 (5 bases). Trimming left V 4 bases short and J 4 bases short, with 16 bases between. Germline V CDR1 and CDR2: SGHAT, FQNNGV. This CDR3 has 15 amino acids. The CDR3 nucleotides are TGTGCCAGCAGCTCACTCGTGCAGGGAATCACTGAAGCTTTCTTT. It encodes CASSSLVQGITEAFF.

The J gene is TRBJ2-7, the V gene TRBV20-1; 12 positions agree with TRBD2. CDR1 DFQATT and CDR2 SNEGSKA come from the germline V gene (reference sequence). V shed 3 bases, J shed 5 bases, and the junction held 8 bases outside the gene matches. The CDR3 extends over 15 amino acids. CDR3 coding DNA: TGCAGTGCTAGTCCCCTAGCGGGAGGGCCCCACGAGCAGTACTTC. Its protein product is CSASPLAGGPHEQYF.

V usage is TRBV28 and J usage is TRBJ1-2, with 7 bases lining up with TRBD1. Germline V lookup: CDR1 MDHEN, CDR2 SYDVKM. The CDR3 sequence is 14 residues long. The J segment lost 3 bases and the V segment lost 5 bases, leaving 6 bases of the junction unmatched. The CDR3 coding sequence is TGTGCCAGCAGTACGCAGACAGGGCACTATGGCTACACCTTC. This encodes CASSTQTGHYGYTF.

The V gene is TRBV18, the J gene TRBJ2-7, with D possibly matching TRBD1 (6 bases). This CDR3 is 14 amino acids long. The V gene's germline CDR1 is KGHSH and CDR2 LQKENI. V was clipped by 4 bases and J by 0 bases, with 10 bases between them. CDR3 coding DNA: TGTGCCAGCTCACTAGACAGGAACTCCTACGAGCAGTACTTC. Its translation is CASSLDRNSYEQYF.

The CDR3 loop is CASGDGAVVETQYF. Here the CDR3 DNA reads TGTGCCAGCGGTGATGGGGCGGTGGTAGAGACCCAGTACTTC. The chain uses TRBV5-4 and TRBJ2-5; D is possibly TRBD1 (5 bases). Trimming took off 7 bases at V and 4 bases at J, with 17 bases between the two ends. The CDR3 runs to 14 residues. Germline assignment: CDR1 SGHNT and CDR2 YYREEE (reference sequence).

The rearrangement links TRBV14 to TRBJ2-1; the match to TRBD2 covers 7 bases. The V and J ends lost 8 bases and 4 bases, in that order; junction bases with no gene match: 11. Per germline, CDR1 SGHDN and CDR2 FVKESK. The CDR3 has 15 amino acids. DNA for the CDR3: TGTGCCAGCTCCGGGGGAGGGTGGATGTACAATGAGCAGTTCTTC. Translation: CASSGGGWMYNEQFF.

This sequence joins TRBV18 and TRBJ1-6, with 10 bases aligning to TRBD1. CDR1 is KGHSH, CDR2 LQKENI, per germline. Germline trimming cut 2 bases from V and 8 bases from J; bases unmatched to any gene: 0. The CDR3 is made up of 14 amino acids. The DNA of the CDR3 is TGTGCCAGCTCACCAGGGACAGGGGATTCACCCCTCCACTTT. Translation: CASSPGTGDSPLHF.

This chain connects TRBV5-6 to TRBJ1-4, with no clear D. Germline CDR1 reads SGHDT; CDR2 reads YYEEEE. This CDR3 comprises 12 residues. V was pared by 5 bases and J by 7 bases, with 9 bases between. The CDR3 nucleotides read TGTGCCAGCAGGGGGAGCGGTGAAAAACTGTTTTTT. As protein: CASRGSGEKLFF.

The V gene is TRBV2, the J gene TRBJ1-4, with D uncertain. The CDR3 sequence is 11 residues long. CDR1 SNHLY and CDR2 FYNNEI come from the germline V gene. The V end lost 8 bases, the J end lost 7 bases, and 8 bases lay between the germline ends. DNA for the CDR3: TGTGCCAGCTCCGATCGTGAAAAACTGTTTTTT. Its translation is CASSDREKLFF.

This sequence joins TRBV13 and TRBJ2-1; D might be TRBD2 (7 bases). Germline V gene lookup returns CDR1 PRHDT and CDR2 FYEKMQ (reference sequence). The CDR3 totals 15 residues. V was trimmed by 2 bases and J by 4 bases, leaving 12 bases between them. This chain's CDR3 is CASSLKEGGYNEQFF. In nucleotides, the CDR3 is TGTGCCAGCAGCTTAAAAGAGGGGGGGTACAATGAGCAGTTCTTC.

This chain links TRBV25-1 with TRBJ2-7; the D is unclear. The CDR3 sequence is 11 residues long. Trimming left V 3 bases short and J 2 bases short, with 2 bases between. The germline V gene encodes CDR1 MGHDK and CDR2 SYGVNS. In DNA, the CDR3 is TGTGCCAGCAGTGATGCCTACGAGCAGTACTTC. This encodes CASSDAYEQYF.

With regard to this clone: The sample holds other DNA sequences that translate to the same CDR3. This chain links TRBV4-1 with TRBJ2-1; D unresolved. The CDR3 spans 14 residues. V lost 1 base to trimming and J lost 0 bases, with 4 bases between them. The germline gives CDR1 MGHRA, CDR2 YSYEKL. The CDR3 nucleotides are TGCGCCAGCAGCCAAGGGAGCTCCTACAATGAGCAGTTCTTC. This codes for CASSQGSSYNEQFF.

The chain joins TRBV2 to TRBJ1-6; D gene unclear. V gave up 2 bases and J gave up 14 bases, with 13 bases separating them. The germline CDR1 and CDR2 sequences are SNHLY and FYNNEI. The CDR3 is 13 amino acids. The CDR3 protein is CASSETHKLALHF. CDR3 DNA sequence: TGTGCCAGCAGTGAAACACATAAGTTGGCCCTCCACTTT. Drawing the rest from reference TRBV2 and TRBJ1-6, the complete variable domain is EPEVTQTPSHQVTQMGQEVILRCVPISNHLYFYWYRQILGQKVEFLVSFYNNEISEKSEIFDDQFSVERPDGSNFTLKIRSTKLEDSAMYFCASSETHKLALHFGNGTRLTVT.

The rearrangement uses TRBV7-2 and TRBJ1-5, with no clear D. Deletions cut 3 bases from V and 9 bases from J, with 9 bases between. This CDR3 has 12 amino acids. CDR1 is SGHTA and CDR2 is FQGNSA in the germline V gene. This chain's CDR3 is CASSFDDGPQHF. For the CDR3, the DNA is TGTGCCAGCAGCTTTGACGATGGGCCCCAGCATTTT.